Listed below are T cell receptor beta chains from one sample, sequenced in a study of T cells after yellow fever vaccination. TCRdb reprocessed the 5' RACE reads with MiXCR, giving one entry per CDR3 protein. The repertoire holds some 340,000 distinct CDR3 sequences, roughly a tenth seen once, with approximately 3% in the top ten. The sample in question was CD4+ T cells sorted from PBMCs, obtained 45 days after the yellow fever booster vaccination. These receptors came from a man between 18 and 35 years old who received the YFV17D yellow fever vaccine. Each CDR3 is given with its conserved first and last residue. The D gene is left open where the match is weak. Size is stated for part of the rows, as once, few or many counts, or as a class when the clone is expanded.

TGCGCCAGCAGCTTGAAGGACGGTGACTATGGCTACACCTTC	CASSLKDGDYGYTF	TRBV5-1	TRBJ1-2	few	-
TGTGCCACCAGTGAAGGCGGGGAGCTGTTTTTT	CATSEGGELFF	TRBV24-1	TRBJ2-2	many	-
TGTGCCAGCAGCGCGCCGGGACAGGGGTTCACCGGGGAGCTGTTTTTT	CASSAPGQGFTGELFF	TRBV7-9	TRBJ2-2	-	TRBD1
TGTGCCAGCAGCTTGTCCGACCTGGAGCAGTACTTC	CASSLSDLEQYF	TRBV5-5	TRBJ2-7	few	-
TGCAGTGCAAACCCGGGACAGGGTATTTCACCCCTCCACTTT	CSANPGQGISPLHF	TRBV20-1	TRBJ1-6	few	TRBD1
TGCGCCAGCAGAGGGGGGCAGTATAATTCACCCCTCCACTTT	CASRGGQYNSPLHF	TRBV4-3	TRBJ1-6	few	-
TGTGCCAGCAGCGGGGGTCGACTTCTGGGCTACACCTTC	CASSGGRLLGYTF	TRBV12-3/TRBV12-4	TRBJ1-2	once	-
TGTGCCAGCAGCTACGACGATAGGACCCAGTACTTC	CASSYDDRTQYF	TRBV7-8	TRBJ2-5	many	-
TGCGCCAGCAGCCAAGTGGGGTTGATCGCAGATACGCAGTATTTT	CASSQVGLIADTQYF	TRBV4-1	TRBJ2-3	-	-
TGTGCCAGCAGTTACTCTGGACAGGGGGACACTGAAGCTTTCTTT	CASSYSGQGDTEAFF	TRBV6-5	TRBJ1-1	many	TRBD1
TGTGCCAGCAGCTTTAGGTTAGTGGATACGCAGTATTTT	CASSFRLVDTQYF	TRBV11-2	TRBJ2-3	-	-
TGTGCCAGCAGCCAGGAGTGGAATCAGCCCCAGCATTTT	CASSQEWNQPQHF	TRBV4-2	TRBJ1-5	few	-
TGCGCCAGCAGCTTGGCCGGCCTAGCGGGAAGCACAGATACGCAGTATTTT	CASSLAGLAGSTDTQYF	TRBV5-1	TRBJ2-3	few	TRBD2
TGTGCCAGTTCACCGGGACGGGATAATGAAAAACTGTTTTTT	CASSPGRDNEKLFF	TRBV6-6	TRBJ1-4	many	-
TGCGCCAGCGGCGGGACTAGCGGGGACCAAGAGACCCAGTACTTC	CASGGTSGDQETQYF	TRBV5-1	TRBJ2-5	few	TRBD2
TGTGCCAGCATCCTCGGTCCCCAGGGAGTAGAGACCCAGTACTTC	CASILGPQGVETQYF	TRBV6-2/TRBV6-3	TRBJ2-5	-	-
TGCGCCAGCAGCCCCGCACCGGACAGGGAACAAGCTTTCTTT	CASSPAPDREQAFF	TRBV4-1	TRBJ1-1	once	TRBD1
TGTGCCAGCATTCCCGGGACAGGGCTGGTTGAGCAGTTCTTC	CASIPGTGLVEQFF	TRBV6-6	TRBJ2-1	-	TRBD1
TGTGCCAGCAGTATCTCCGTAGGCAATCAGCCCCAGCATTTT	CASSISVGNQPQHF	TRBV12-3/TRBV12-4	TRBJ1-5	-	-
TGTGCCAGCAGTGATCCCGCCTCAGGGGCCTACGAGCAGTACTTC	CASSDPASGAYEQYF	TRBV25-1	TRBJ2-7	many	-
TGTGCCAGCAGCTTAGTTATGTTGACCGGGGAGCTGTTTTTT	CASSLVMLTGELFF	TRBV7-2	TRBJ2-2	many	-
TGTGCCAGCAGCTTATTGGACAGGGGGGGCTACGAGCAGTACTTC	CASSLLDRGGYEQYF	TRBV11-1	TRBJ2-7	-	TRBD1
TGTGCCAGCAGCTCATTCGGGGCTAACTATGGCTACACCTTC	CASSSFGANYGYTF	TRBV5-4	TRBJ1-2	-	-
TGTGCCAGCAGTAAGGACAGGACAACGGAGACCCAGTACTTC	CASSKDRTTETQYF	TRBV2	TRBJ2-5	-	TRBD1
TGTGCCAGCTCACCACCAGGGGGCAGTTACTACAATGAGCAGTTCTTC	CASSPPGGSYYNEQFF	TRBV18	TRBJ2-1	few	TRBD1
TGTGCCAGCAGCTCCGGGACATACCAAGAGACCCAGTACTTC	CASSSGTYQETQYF	TRBV7-9	TRBJ2-5	many	-
TGTGCCACCAGTGATTCGCAGGGGCAGGCCTCCTACAATGAGCAGTTCTTC	CATSDSQGQASYNEQFF	TRBV24-1	TRBJ2-1	many	-
TGTGCCAGCAGCTTAGCGCTGGTATCCTACAATGAGCAGTTCTTC	CASSLALVSYNEQFF	TRBV7-8	TRBJ2-1	few	-
TGCGCCAGCAGCCAAGGTCCGGGAGAGGTCTTC	CASSQGPGEVF	TRBV4-1	TRBJ2-1	-	-
TGCGCCAGCAGCCGGACAGGCGGGGGAAACACCATATATTTT	CASSRTGGGNTIYF	TRBV5-1	TRBJ1-3	-	TRBD1
TGTGCCATCACCCAAGGGGTGAACACTGAAGCTTTCTTT	CAITQGVNTEAFF	TRBV10-3	TRBJ1-1	-	-
TGCGCCAGCAGCTTGGCCTCTTCAGGGTATGGAAATGAGCAGTTCTTC	CASSLASSGYGNEQFF	TRBV5-1	TRBJ2-1	few	-
TGTGCCAGCAGCCGGGACCAACCAGATACGCAGTATTTT	CASSRDQPDTQYF	TRBV7-3	TRBJ2-3	-	-
TGTGCCAGCAGTCGGGGGCAAACCAATACAGATACGCAGTATTTT	CASSRGQTNTDTQYF	TRBV6-2/TRBV6-3	TRBJ2-3	many	-
TGCGCCAGCAGCTTCTCCGGGACAGGGGTTTCTGAAGCTTTCTTT	CASSFSGTGVSEAFF	TRBV5-1	TRBJ1-1	many	TRBD1
TGTGCCAGCAGCTTCGTGGCGCGGGAAAAACTGTTTTTT	CASSFVAREKLFF	TRBV7-2	TRBJ1-4	-	-
TGTGCCAGCAGCAACAGGGGGCAGGGTGAAAAACTGTTTTTT	CASSNRGQGEKLFF	TRBV7-6	TRBJ1-4	many	TRBD1
TGTGCCACCAGTGATTCAGGGGATAAGGAGCTGTTTTTT	CATSDSGDKELFF	TRBV24-1	TRBJ2-2	few	-
TGTGCCAGCAGCTTAAGTCCCACAGATACGCAGTATTTT	CASSLSPTDTQYF	TRBV7-3	TRBJ2-3	-	-
TGTGCCAGCAGCTTAGGGCGTTTGAGTGGAGGCTACACCTTC	CASSLGRLSGGYTF	TRBV7-9	TRBJ1-2	few	-
TGTGCCAGCAGTTACCTTGGACAGCTTTTT	CASSYLGQLF	TRBV2	TRBJ2-3	-	-
TGCAGTGCTAGCCGCACTGGAGCGGGGGGTAGCACAGATACGCAGTATTTT	CSASRTGAGGSTDTQYF	TRBV20-1	TRBJ2-3	-	TRBD2
TGTGCCAGCAGCCAAGAGGGGGATGGAGAGACCCAGTACTTC	CASSQEGDGETQYF	TRBV3-1	TRBJ2-5	few	-
TGTGGGGGGTATCAGCCCCAGCATTTT	CGGYQPQHF	TRBV6-5	TRBJ1-5	-	-
TGTGCCAGCAGCGTGGACAGGCCCTTGAACACCGGGGAGCTGTTTTTT	CASSVDRPLNTGELFF	TRBV7-2	TRBJ2-2	few	TRBD1
TGTGCCAGCAGTTACTCAAGGACAGCGGGGACCGGGGAGCTGTTTTTT	CASSYSRTAGTGELFF	TRBV6-5	TRBJ2-2	many	-
TGTGCCAGCAGCCAAGACACAGCGGGGGGTTATGAGCAGTTCTTC	CASSQDTAGGYEQFF	TRBV4-2	TRBJ2-1	-	TRBD2
TGTGCCTGGAGCGCTTTTAGCACAGATACGCAGTATTTT	CAWSAFSTDTQYF	TRBV30	TRBJ2-3	once	-
TGTGCCAGCAGCCTCCGACTAGCGGGGGGGCCCGAGGGCGGGGAGCTGTTTTTT	CASSLRLAGGPEGGELFF	TRBV7-7	TRBJ2-2	-	TRBD2
TGCAGTGCTAACCCAGCGCTAAACTATGGCTACACCTTC	CSANPALNYGYTF	TRBV20-1	TRBJ1-2	-	-
TGTGCCAGCAGCGCCTCCCCTAGCGGGGGCACAGATACGCAGTATTTT	CASSASPSGGTDTQYF	TRBV9	TRBJ2-3	-	TRBD2
TGCAGCGTTGAGCAAGATACGCAGTATTTT	CSVEQDTQYF	TRBV29-1	TRBJ2-3	few	-